The source of this TCR beta chain is a study of cytomegalovirus exposure and HLA in healthy donors. Findings and caveats of the study: Common viral pathogens (according to a later analysis) appeared linked to several of the most significant clusters. There were 150 to 200 TCR beta chains listed as cytomegalovirus-associated.

As regards this clone: Its target is unknown.

Trimming shortened V by 3 bases and J by 1 base, and 10 bases separated the two germline ends. Germline V lookup: CDR1 SGHRS, CDR2 YFSETQ. This CDR3 is built from 14 residues. Primers included in the PCR were 60 Vbeta and 13 Jbeta primers. Only in-frame clones appear in the TCRdb table, and some are missing; sequencing was by immunoSEQ multiplex PCR. This table holds around 150,000 clones, roughly three quarters found once. The receptor's source is a human donor in good health. J is TRBJ2-5 and V is TRBV5-1; D unclear. Sequenced input: PBMCs. Written as DNA, the CDR3 is TGCGCCAGCAGCTGGCCCGGGTCCCAAGAGACCCAGTACTTC. This gives the protein CASSWPGSQETQYF.